Below, 20 T cell receptor beta chains from the same sample are listed, as sequenced in a study of cytomegalovirus exposure and HLA in healthy donors. Both 60 Vbeta primers and 13 Jbeta primers went into the PCR. Generated by immunoSEQ multiplex PCR, the TCRdb table keeps only in-frame clones and is missing some. Of 100,000 or so clones in the sample, around 79% were seen once. The sample was PBMCs. Every receptor here comes from a woman aged 40 to 49 in good health and CMV-seronegative.

The chain has TRBV19 and TRBJ1-5; 8 bases match TRBD1. The V and J ends lost 2 bases and 7 bases, in that order; junction bases with no gene match: 13. Germline values: CDR1 LNHDA, CDR2 SQIVND (reference sequence). CDR3 size: 17 residues. The CDR3: CASSIRGIQGGGQPQHF. The CDR3 DNA reads as TGTGCCAGTAGTATAAGGGGAATACAGGGGGGCGGACAGCCCCAGCATTTT.

The V gene is TRBV4-3, the J gene TRBJ2-7, with 8 bases identical to TRBD2. The CDR3 has 18 amino acids. J gave up 0 bases and V 0 bases, and 10 bases lay outside the gene matches. CDR1 and CDR2 from the germline V gene are LGHNA and YSLEER. This CDR3 is CASSQDPPGLENSYEQYF. The CDR3 coding sequence is TGCGCCAGCAGCCAAGATCCTCCGGGACTAGAGAACTCCTACGAGCAGTACTTC.

CDR3 coding DNA: TGTGCCAGCAGTTTTCCGACAGCGGGGGGGACAAAATTCACAGATACGCAGTATTTT. This translates into CASSFPTAGGTKFTDTQYF. The V and J genes are TRBV28 and TRBJ2-3; 10 bases are shared with TRBD2. The CDR3 runs to 19 residues. V lost 3 bases, J lost 2 bases, and 14 bases stayed unmatched. Germline CDR1 reads MDHEN; CDR2 reads SYDVKM. The entire variable domain, with the rest obtained from reference TRBV28 and TRBJ2-3, is as follows: DVKVTQSSRYLVKRTGEKVFLECVQDMDHENMFWYRQDPGLGLRLIYFSYDVKMKEKGDIPEGYSVSREKKERFSLILESASTNQTSMYLCASSFPTAGGTKFTDTQYFGPGTRLTVL.

This chain uses TRBV19 with TRBJ2-7, with D possibly being TRBD2 (6 bases). This CDR3 spans 13 amino acids. The germline CDR1 and CDR2 sequences are LNHDA and SQIVND (reference sequence). Trimming removed 7 bases at V and 6 bases at J, with 16 bases between. CDR3 DNA sequence: TGTGCCAGTAAGGGTCGGGGACTCATCGAGCAGTACTTC. Translating it yields CASKGRGLIEQYF.

This chain uses TRBV5-5 with TRBJ2-2, with TRBD1 matching over 9 bases. This CDR3 is 15 amino acids long. The V and J ends lost 4 bases and 2 bases, in that order; junction bases with no gene match: 3. The germline V gene has CDR1 SGHKS and CDR2 YYEKEE (reference sequence). CDR3 DNA sequence: TGTGCCAGCAGCCGGGGACAGGGTAACACCGGGGAGCTGTTTTTT. It is translated as CASSRGQGNTGELFF.

The genes are TRBV19 and TRBJ2-4, with 7 nucleotides matching TRBD2. Trimming removed 7 bases from V and 8 bases from J; junction bases left unmatched: 11. The germline V gene encodes CDR1 LNHDA and CDR2 SQIVND (reference sequence). The CDR3 contains 14 residues. This CDR3 reads CASTDRTGRDIQYF. CDR3 DNA: TGTGCCAGTACCGACCGGACGGGGAGGGACATTCAGTACTTC.

The V gene is TRBV7-2, the J gene TRBJ2-7, with 13 bases lining up with TRBD2. Looked up from germline, CDR1 is SGHTA and CDR2 is FQGNSA. With V trimmed by 5 bases and J by 4 bases, 5 bases remained unmatched. The CDR3 extends over 15 amino acids. In nucleotides, the CDR3 is TGTGCCAGCAGCCGCACGGGACTAGCGGGATACGAGCAGTACTTC. Amino acids: CASSRTGLAGYEQYF.

This sequence joins TRBV5-1 and TRBJ1-4, with D possibly matching TRBD1 (6 bases). Germline CDR1 reads SGHRS; CDR2 reads YFSETQ. The CDR3 has 14 residues. V lost 4 bases and J lost 8, with 15 bases in between. DNA for the CDR3: TGCGCCAGCAGCCTGACGGGTGGGGGCGAAAAACTGTTTTTT. It is translated as CASSLTGGGEKLFF. Using reference TRBV5-1 and TRBJ1-4 for the parts outside the CDR3, the full variable domain is KAGVTQTPRYLIKTRGQQVTLSCSPISGHRSVSWYQQTPGQGLQFLFEYFSETQRNKGNFPGRFSGRQFSNSRSEMNVSTLELGDSALYLCASSLTGGGEKLFFGSGTQLSVL.

In its sample, this clone was seen a few times. The V call is TRBV28, the J call TRBJ2-2, with TRBD1 matching 9 bases. J was trimmed by 3 bases and V by 5 bases; bases with no gene match: 13. The germline gives CDR1 MDHEN, CDR2 SYDVKM. The length of the CDR3 is 18 residues. CDR3 residues: CASSHSVNRGRDTGELFF. CDR3 in DNA: TGTGCCAGCAGTCACTCGGTAAACAGGGGGCGCGACACCGGGGAGCTGTTTTTT. The variable domain in full, with the rest retrieved from reference TRBV28 and TRBJ2-2, is DVKVTQSSRYLVKRTGEKVFLECVQDMDHENMFWYRQDPGLGLRLIYFSYDVKMKEKGDIPEGYSVSREKKERFSLILESASTNQTSMYLCASSHSVNRGRDTGELFFGEGSRLTVL.

The rearrangement joins TRBV10-3 to TRBJ2-1; 7 bases are a match to TRBD2. The CDR3 is 15 amino acids. Germline V gene data show CDR1 as ENHRY and CDR2 as SYGVKD. The junction had 9 bases not matched to a gene; V was cut back by 7 bases and J by 3 bases. CDR3 sequence (DNA): TGTGCCATCAAGGAGGAGCGGGGAGTCTACAATGAGCAGTTCTTC. It codes for CAIKEERGVYNEQFF.

The genes are TRBV5-4 and TRBJ2-1; 11 nucleotides agree with TRBD1. The CDR3 length is 15 residues. CDR1 is SGHNT, CDR2 YYREEE, per germline (reference sequence). Trimming at V came to 0 bases and at J to 7 bases, leaving 3 bases not matched to a gene. The CDR3 reads CASSLEGTGGNEQFF. The CDR3 region has the DNA TGTGCCAGCAGCTTGGAGGGGACAGGGGGGAATGAGCAGTTCTTC.

The chain carries TRBV7-2 and TRBJ2-4, with 8 nucleotides matching TRBD1. Trimming at V came to 1 base and at J to 6 bases, leaving 5 bases not matched to a gene. The CDR3 has 15 residues. The V gene's germline CDR1 is SGHTA and CDR2 FQGNSA. Here the CDR3 DNA reads TGTGCCAGCAGCTTAGGGTCAGGGGGCGGAAACATTCAGTACTTC. Its translation is CASSLGSGGGNIQYF.

The CDR3 nucleotides read TGTGCCAGCAGTTCCCCCGGGGGAGGGCTGAACACTGAAGCTTTCTTT. This codes for CASSSPGGGLNTEAFF. The chain carries TRBV28 and TRBJ1-1; D might be TRBD1 (5 bases). The germline CDR1 and CDR2 sequences are MDHEN and SYDVKM. The CDR3 runs to 16 residues. The V end was cut by 4 bases, the J end by 0 bases, with 15 bases between.

The J gene is TRBJ2-7, the V gene TRBV6-1; TRBD2 matches 9 bases. V gave up 7 bases and J gave up 4 bases; unmatched junction bases: 8. Germline V lookup: CDR1 MNHNS, CDR2 SASEGT. The CDR3 loop spans 14 amino acids. The CDR3 here is CASTESLAGYEQYF. The CDR3 DNA is TGTGCCAGCACCGAAAGTCTAGCGGGATACGAGCAGTACTTC.

This clone has a handful of counts. The J gene is TRBJ1-2, the V gene TRBV19; maybe TRBD1 (5 bases). The CDR3 loop spans 16 amino acids. CDR1 is LNHDA and CDR2 is SQIVND in the germline V gene (reference sequence). V gave up 6 bases and J gave up 4 bases, with 21 bases separating them. The CDR3 coding sequence is TGTGCCAGTAGGGACCTGGGGCGGAGCGGGTCCTATGGCTACACCTTC. Translated: CASRDLGRSGSYGYTF. Drawing the rest from reference TRBV19 and TRBJ1-2, the complete variable domain is DGGITQSPKYLFRKEGQNVTLSCEQNLNHDAMYWYRQDPGQGLRLIYYSQIVNDFQKGDIAEGYSVSREKKESFPLTVTSAQKNPTAFYLCASRDLGRSGSYGYTFGSGTRLTVV.

The chain is built from TRBV28 and TRBJ2-5; 12 positions match TRBD2. This CDR3 contains 19 residues. CDR1 MDHEN and CDR2 SYDVKM come from the germline V gene. Germline trimming cut 1 base from V and 1 base from J; bases unmatched to any gene: 10. This CDR3 reads CASSLSATSGRGGQETQYF. CDR3 bases: TGTGCCAGCAGTTTATCGGCGACTAGCGGGAGAGGCGGCCAAGAGACCCAGTACTTC. Looking up the rest from reference TRBV28 and TRBJ2-5 gives the full variable domain: DVKVTQSSRYLVKRTGEKVFLECVQDMDHENMFWYRQDPGLGLRLIYFSYDVKMKEKGDIPEGYSVSREKKERFSLILESASTNQTSMYLCASSLSATSGRGGQETQYFGPGTRLLVL.

The gene calls are TRBV6-1 and TRBJ2-1; D is unresolved. Trimming left V 8 bases short and J 7 bases short, with 9 bases between. In germline, CDR1 is MNHNS, CDR2 SASEGT. The CDR3 consists of 11 residues. CDR3 bases: TGTGCCAGCGGAGCTGGGAATGAGCAGTTCTTC. Translated: CASGAGNEQFF.

This clone came up a few times. The V and J genes are TRBV7-2 and TRBJ2-7; D perhaps matches TRBD2 (6 bases). Germline values: CDR1 SGHTA, CDR2 FQGNSA. CDR3 length equals 12 residues. V dropped 3 bases and J dropped 6 bases, with 9 bases sitting between them. CDR3 in amino acids: CASSLGGLEQYF. The CDR3, as DNA: TGTGCCAGCAGCTTGGGGGGACTCGAGCAGTACTTC.

The CDR3 region is CASSPASGGPNTGELFF. For the CDR3, the DNA is TGTGCCAGCTCACCGGCTAGCGGGGGGCCCAACACCGGGGAGCTGTTTTTT. The rearrangement uses TRBV18 and TRBJ2-2, with 11 bases lining up with TRBD2. CDR3 length: 17 amino acids. The ends lost 3 bases at V and 2 bases at J; junction bases unmatched: 5. Germline lookup yields CDR1 KGHSH and CDR2 LQKENI. The full variable domain, completed using reference TRBV18 and TRBJ2-2, is NAGVMQNPRHLVRRRGQEARLRCSPMKGHSHVYWYRQLPEEGLKFMVYLQKENIIDESGMPKERFSAEFPKEGPSILRIQQVVRGDSAAYFCASSPASGGPNTGELFFGEGSRLTVL.

This clone has just a few counts. This rearrangement joins TRBV19 to TRBJ1-5; 7 bases fit TRBD1. This CDR3 is built from 16 residues. Germline V lookup: CDR1 LNHDA, CDR2 SQIVND (reference sequence). Trimming at V came to 4 bases and at J to 3 bases, leaving 9 bases not matched to a gene. As DNA, the CDR3 is TGTGCCAGTAGTACCCTTACAGGGGCCGTCAATCAGCCCCAGCATTTT. Its protein is CASSTLTGAVNQPQHF.